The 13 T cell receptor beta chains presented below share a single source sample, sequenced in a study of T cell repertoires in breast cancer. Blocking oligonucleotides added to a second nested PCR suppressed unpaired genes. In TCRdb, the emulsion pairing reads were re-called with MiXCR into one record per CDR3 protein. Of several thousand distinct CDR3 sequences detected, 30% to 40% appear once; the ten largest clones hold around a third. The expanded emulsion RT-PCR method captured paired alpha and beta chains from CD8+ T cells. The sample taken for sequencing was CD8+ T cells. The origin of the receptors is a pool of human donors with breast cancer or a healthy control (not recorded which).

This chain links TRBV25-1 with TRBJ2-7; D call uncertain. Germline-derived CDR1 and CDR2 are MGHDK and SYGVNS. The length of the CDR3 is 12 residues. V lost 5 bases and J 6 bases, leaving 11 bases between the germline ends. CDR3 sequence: CASSLLKGEQYF. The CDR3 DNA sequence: TGTGCCAGCAGTTTACTGAAGGGCGAGCAGTACTTC.

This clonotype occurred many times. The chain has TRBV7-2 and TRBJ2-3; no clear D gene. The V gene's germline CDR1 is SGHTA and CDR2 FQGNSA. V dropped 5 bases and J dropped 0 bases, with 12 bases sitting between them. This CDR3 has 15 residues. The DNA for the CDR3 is TGTGCCAGCAGCGCTAAGACACTTAGCACAGATACGCAGTATTTT. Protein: CASSAKTLSTDTQYF.

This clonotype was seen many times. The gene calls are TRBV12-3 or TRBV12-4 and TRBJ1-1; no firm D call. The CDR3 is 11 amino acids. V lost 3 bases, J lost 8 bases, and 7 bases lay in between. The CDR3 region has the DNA TGTGCCAGCAGTTTTAAAACAGAAGCTTTCTTT. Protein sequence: CASSFKTEAFF.

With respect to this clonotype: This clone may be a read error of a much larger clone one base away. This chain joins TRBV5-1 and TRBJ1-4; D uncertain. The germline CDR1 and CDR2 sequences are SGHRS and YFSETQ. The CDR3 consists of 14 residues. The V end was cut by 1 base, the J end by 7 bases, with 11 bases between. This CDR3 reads CASSLRGWGEKLFF. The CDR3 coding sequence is TGCGCCAGCAGCTTGCGCGGGTGGGGTGAAAAACTGTTTTTT.

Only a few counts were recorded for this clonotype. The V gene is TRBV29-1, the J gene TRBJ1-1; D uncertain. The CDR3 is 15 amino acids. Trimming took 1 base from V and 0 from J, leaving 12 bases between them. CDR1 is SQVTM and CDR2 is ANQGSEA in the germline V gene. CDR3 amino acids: CSVEVRAILNTEAFF. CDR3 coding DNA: TGCAGCGTTGAAGTCCGGGCGATACTGAACACTGAAGCTTTCTTT.

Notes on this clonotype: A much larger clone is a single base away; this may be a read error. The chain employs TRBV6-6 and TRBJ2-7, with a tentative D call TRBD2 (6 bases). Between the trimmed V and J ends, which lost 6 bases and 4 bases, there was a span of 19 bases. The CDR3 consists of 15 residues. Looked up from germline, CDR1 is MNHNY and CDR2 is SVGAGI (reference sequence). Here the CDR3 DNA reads TGTGCCAGCAGCCCTCTAGCGAGAGGGTTGTACGAGCAGTACTTC. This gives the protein CASSPLARGLYEQYF.

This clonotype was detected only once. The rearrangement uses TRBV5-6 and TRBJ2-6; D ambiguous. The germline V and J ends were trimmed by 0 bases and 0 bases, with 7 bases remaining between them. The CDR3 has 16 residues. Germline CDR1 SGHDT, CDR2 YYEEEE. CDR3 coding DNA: TGTGCCAGCAGCTTGGACGCTAGCTCTGGGGCCAACGTCCTGACTTTC. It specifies CASSLDASSGANVLTF.

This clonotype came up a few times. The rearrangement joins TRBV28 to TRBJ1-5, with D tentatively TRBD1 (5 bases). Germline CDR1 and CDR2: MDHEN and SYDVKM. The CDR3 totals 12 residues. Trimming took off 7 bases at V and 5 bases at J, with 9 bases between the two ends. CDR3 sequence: CASTLGDQPQHF. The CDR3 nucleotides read TGTGCCAGCACCTTGGGGGATCAGCCCCAGCATTTT. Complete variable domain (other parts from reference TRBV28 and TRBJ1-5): DVKVTQSSRYLVKRTGEKVFLECVQDMDHENMFWYRQDPGLGLRLIYFSYDVKMKEKGDIPEGYSVSREKKERFSLILESASTNQTSMYLCASTLGDQPQHFGDGTRLSIL.

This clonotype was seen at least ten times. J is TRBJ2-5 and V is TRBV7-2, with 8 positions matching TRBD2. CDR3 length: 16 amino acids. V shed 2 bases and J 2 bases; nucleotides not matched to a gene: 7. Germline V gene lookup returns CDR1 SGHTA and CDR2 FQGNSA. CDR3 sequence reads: CASSLKVAGGQETQYF. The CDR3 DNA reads TGTGCCAGCAGCTTAAAGGTCGCGGGGGGACAAGAGACCCAGTACTTC. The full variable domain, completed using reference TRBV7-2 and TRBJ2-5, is GAGVSQSPSNKVTEKGKDVELRCDPISGHTALYWYRQSLGQGLEFLIYFQGNSAPDKSGLPSDRFSAERTGGSVSTLTIQRTQQEDSAVYLCASSLKVAGGQETQYFGPGTRLLVL.

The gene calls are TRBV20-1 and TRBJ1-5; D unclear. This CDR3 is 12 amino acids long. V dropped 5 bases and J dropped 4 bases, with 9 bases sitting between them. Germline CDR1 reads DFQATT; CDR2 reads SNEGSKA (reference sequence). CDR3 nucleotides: TGCAGTGCTGAACAGCGAAATCAGCCCCAGCATTTT. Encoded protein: CSAEQRNQPQHF.

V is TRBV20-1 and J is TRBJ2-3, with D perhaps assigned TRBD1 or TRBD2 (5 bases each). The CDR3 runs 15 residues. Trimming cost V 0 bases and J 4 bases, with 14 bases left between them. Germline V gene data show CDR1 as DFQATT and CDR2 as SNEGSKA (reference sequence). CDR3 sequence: CSARDRGPEADTQYF. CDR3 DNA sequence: TGCAGTGCTAGAGATCGGGGCCCGGAGGCAGATACGCAGTATTTT.

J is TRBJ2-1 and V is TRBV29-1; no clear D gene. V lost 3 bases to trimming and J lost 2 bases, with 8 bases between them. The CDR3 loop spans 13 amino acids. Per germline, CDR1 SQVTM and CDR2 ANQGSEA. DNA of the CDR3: TGCAGCGTTGAGTTTACGACCTACAATGAGCAGTTCTTC. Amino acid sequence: CSVEFTTYNEQFF.

DNA for the CDR3: TGTGCCAGCAGCTTGGAGGGCAGAACTAATGAAAAACTGTTTTTT. Translated: CASSLEGRTNEKLFF. The V gene is TRBV5-5, the J gene TRBJ1-4; D not resolved. V was trimmed by 0 bases and J by 1 base, leaving 7 bases between them. Germline V gene sequence: CDR1 SGHKS, CDR2 YYEKEE (reference sequence). The CDR3 loop spans 15 amino acids.